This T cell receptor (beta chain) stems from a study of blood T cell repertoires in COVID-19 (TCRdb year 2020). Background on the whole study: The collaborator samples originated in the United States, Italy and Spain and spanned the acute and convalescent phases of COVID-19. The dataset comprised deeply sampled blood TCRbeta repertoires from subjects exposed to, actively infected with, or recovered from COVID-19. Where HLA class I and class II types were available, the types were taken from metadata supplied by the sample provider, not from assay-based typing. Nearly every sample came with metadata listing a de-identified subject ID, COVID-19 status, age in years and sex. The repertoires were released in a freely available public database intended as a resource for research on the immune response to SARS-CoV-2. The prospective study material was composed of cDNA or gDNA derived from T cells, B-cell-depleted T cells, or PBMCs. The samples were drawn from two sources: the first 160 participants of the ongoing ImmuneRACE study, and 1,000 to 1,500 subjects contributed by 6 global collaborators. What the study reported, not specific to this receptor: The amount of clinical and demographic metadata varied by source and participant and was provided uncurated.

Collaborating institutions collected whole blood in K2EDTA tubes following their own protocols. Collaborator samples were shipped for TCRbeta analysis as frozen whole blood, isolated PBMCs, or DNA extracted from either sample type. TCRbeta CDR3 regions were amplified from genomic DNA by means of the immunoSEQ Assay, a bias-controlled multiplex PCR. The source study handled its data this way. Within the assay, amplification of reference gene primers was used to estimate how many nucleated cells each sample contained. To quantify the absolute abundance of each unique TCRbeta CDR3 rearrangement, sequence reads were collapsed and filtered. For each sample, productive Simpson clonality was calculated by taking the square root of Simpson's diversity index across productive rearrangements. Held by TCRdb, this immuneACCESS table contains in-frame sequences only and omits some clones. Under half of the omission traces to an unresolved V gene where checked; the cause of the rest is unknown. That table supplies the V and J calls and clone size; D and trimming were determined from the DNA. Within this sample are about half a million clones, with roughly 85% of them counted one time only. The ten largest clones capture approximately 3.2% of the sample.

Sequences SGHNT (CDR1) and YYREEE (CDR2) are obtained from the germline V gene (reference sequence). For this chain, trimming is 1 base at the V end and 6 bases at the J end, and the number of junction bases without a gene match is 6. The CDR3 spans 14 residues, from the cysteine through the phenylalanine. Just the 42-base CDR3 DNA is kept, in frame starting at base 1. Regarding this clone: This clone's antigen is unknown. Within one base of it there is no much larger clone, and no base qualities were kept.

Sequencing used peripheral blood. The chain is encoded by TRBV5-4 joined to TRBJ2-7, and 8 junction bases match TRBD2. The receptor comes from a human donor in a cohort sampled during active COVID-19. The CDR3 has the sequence CASSLYGLAGEQYF. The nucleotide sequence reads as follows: TGTGCCAGCAGCTTGTACGGACTAGCTGGCGAGCAGTACTTC.